The 8 T cell receptor beta chains in this list originate from one sample, sequenced in a study of CD8 T cell repertoires and HIV-1 epitope variants. The antigens for these receptors are not known. Clones were read by immunoSEQ multiplex PCR, and TCRdb kept only the in-frame ones, dropping some. The sample includes 4,000 to 5,500 clones, approximately 66% seen only once; the top ten take roughly two fifths. The material sequenced was cultured CD8+ T cells derived from PBMCs. Source of these receptors: a male donor with HIV.

The V gene is TRBV6-9, the J gene TRBJ2-7, with D possibly being TRBD1 (5 bases). This CDR3 is built from 15 residues. Germline loops: CDR1 MNHGY, CDR2 SVAAGI. V lost 3 bases and J lost 3, with 15 bases in between. The CDR3, as DNA: TGTGCCAGCAGTTACTCGCCAGGGTTAGACTACGAGCAGTACTTC. Encoded protein: CASSYSPGLDYEQYF.

The chain couples TRBV28 to TRBJ2-5, with D possibly being TRBD2 (5 bases). Germline V gives CDR1 MDHEN, CDR2 SYDVKM. The CDR3 loop spans 13 amino acids. V lost 5 bases and J 4 bases, leaving 11 bases between the germline ends. CDR3 protein: CASSPRLTETQYF. DNA of the CDR3: TGTGCCAGCAGTCCACGACTAACAGAGACCCAGTACTTC.

This clone occurred once. The CDR3 here is CAISEQNQPQHF. In nucleotides, the CDR3 is TGTGCCATCAGTGAGCAGAACCAGCCCCAGCATTTT. V is TRBV10-3 and J is TRBJ1-5; no definite D call. Trimming stripped 2 bases from V and 7 bases from J, with 6 bases between. Germline loops: CDR1 ENHRY, CDR2 SYGVKD. The CDR3 totals 12 residues.

V and J are TRBV7-9 and TRBJ2-1, with TRBD2 as a possible D gene (6 bases). CDR1 SEHNR and CDR2 FQNEAQ come from the germline V gene (reference sequence). The CDR3 is 13 amino acids. V was clipped by 5 bases and J by 7 bases, with 12 bases between them. The DNA of the CDR3 is TGTGCCAGCAGCCACGGGACTGAGAATGAGCAGTTCTTC. It encodes CASSHGTENEQFF.

In its sample, this clone was seen a few times. The V and J genes are TRBV2 and TRBJ2-1; maybe TRBD2 (5 bases). Deletions cut 5 bases from V and 0 bases from J, with 11 bases between. This CDR3 spans 15 amino acids. CDR1 is SNHLY, CDR2 FYNNEI, per germline. This chain's CDR3 is CASSHSVSSYNEQFF. Written as DNA, the CDR3 is TGTGCCAGCAGTCATAGCGTCAGCTCCTACAATGAGCAGTTCTTC.

This clone is large (0.1 to 1%). The genes are TRBV7-9 and TRBJ1-5; D is ambiguous. The ends were cut back, 5 bases at V and 0 bases at J, with 8 bases in the middle. The CDR3 runs to 14 residues. Germline assignment: CDR1 SEHNR and CDR2 FQNEAQ (reference sequence). The CDR3 coding sequence is TGTGCCAGCAGCCCGAGCTATAGCAATCAGCCCCAGCATTTT. Amino acid sequence: CASSPSYSNQPQHF.

The V and J genes are TRBV28 and TRBJ1-1; perhaps TRBD1 as D (6 bases). V lost 5 bases and J 6 bases, leaving 22 bases between the germline ends. From germline, CDR1 is MDHEN and CDR2 SYDVKM. This CDR3 is built from 16 residues. The CDR3 nucleotides read TGTGCCAGCAGTGCCTACAGGGAAGACCGCCGAGCTGAAGCTTTCTTT. This codes for CASSAYREDRRAEAFF.

The J gene is TRBJ2-5, the V gene TRBV7-6; 7 bases match TRBD1. Germline V lookup: CDR1 SGHVS, CDR2 FNYEAQ. This CDR3 has 14 amino acids. With V trimmed by 5 bases and J by 4 bases, 7 bases remained unmatched. The chain's CDR3 is CASSENRDRETQYF. The CDR3, as DNA: TGTGCCAGCAGCGAAAACCGGGACAGAGAGACCCAGTACTTC.